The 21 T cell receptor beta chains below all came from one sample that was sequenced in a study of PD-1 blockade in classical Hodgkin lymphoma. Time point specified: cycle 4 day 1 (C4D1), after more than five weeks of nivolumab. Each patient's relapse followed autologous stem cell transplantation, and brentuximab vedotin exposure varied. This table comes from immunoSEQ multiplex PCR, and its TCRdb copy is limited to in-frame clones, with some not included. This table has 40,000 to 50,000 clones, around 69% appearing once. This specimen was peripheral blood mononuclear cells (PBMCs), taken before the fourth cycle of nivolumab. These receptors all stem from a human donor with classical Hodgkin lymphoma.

The chain's CDR3 is CASSLLMGGYTF. The CDR3 region has the DNA TGTGCCAGTAGCCTCTTAATGGGTGGCTACACCTTC. The chain employs TRBV19 and TRBJ1-2; D gene ambiguous. V lost 6 bases to trimming and J lost 7 bases, with 12 bases between them. This CDR3 spans 12 amino acids. The V gene's germline CDR1 is LNHDA and CDR2 SQIVND (reference sequence).

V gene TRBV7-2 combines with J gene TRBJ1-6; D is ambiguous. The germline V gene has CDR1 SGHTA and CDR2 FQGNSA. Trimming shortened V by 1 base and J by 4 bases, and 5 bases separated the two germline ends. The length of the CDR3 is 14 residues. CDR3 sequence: CASSLGRYNSPLHF. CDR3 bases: TGTGCCAGCAGCTTAGGGCGTTATAATTCACCCCTCCACTTT.

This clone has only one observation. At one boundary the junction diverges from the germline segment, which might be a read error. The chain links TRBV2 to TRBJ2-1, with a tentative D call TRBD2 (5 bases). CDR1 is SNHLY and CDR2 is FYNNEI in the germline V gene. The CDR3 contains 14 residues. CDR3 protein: CASRSGLSSNEQFF. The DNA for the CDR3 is TGTGCCAGCAGATCCGGACTCTCCTCCAATGAGCAGTTCTTC.

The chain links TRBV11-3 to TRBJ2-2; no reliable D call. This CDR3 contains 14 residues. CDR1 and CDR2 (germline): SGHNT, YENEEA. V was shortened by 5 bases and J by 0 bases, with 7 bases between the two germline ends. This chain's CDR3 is CASSASSNTGELFF. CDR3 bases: TGTGCCAGCAGCGCCAGTTCGAACACCGGGGAGCTGTTTTTT. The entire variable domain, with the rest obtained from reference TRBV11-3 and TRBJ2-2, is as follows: EAGVVQSPRYKIIEKKQPVAFWCNPISGHNTLYWYLQNLGQGPELLIRYENEEAVDDSQLPKDRFSAERLKGVDSTLKIQPAELGDSAVYLCASSASSNTGELFFGEGSRLTVL.

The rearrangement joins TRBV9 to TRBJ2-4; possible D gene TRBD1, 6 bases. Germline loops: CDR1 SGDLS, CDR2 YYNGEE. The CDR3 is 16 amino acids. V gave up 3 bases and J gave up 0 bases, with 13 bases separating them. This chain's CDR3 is CASSDGQSLAKNIQYF. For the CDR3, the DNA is TGTGCCAGCAGCGACGGACAGTCCTTAGCCAAAAACATTCAGTACTTC.

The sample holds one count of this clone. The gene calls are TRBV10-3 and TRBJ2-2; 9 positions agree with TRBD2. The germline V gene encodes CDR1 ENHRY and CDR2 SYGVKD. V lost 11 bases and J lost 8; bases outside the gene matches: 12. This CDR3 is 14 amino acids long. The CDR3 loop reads CASSRGGGPGELFF. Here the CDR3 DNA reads TGTGCCTCCTCGCGGGGGGGAGGACCGGGGGAGCTGTTTTTT.

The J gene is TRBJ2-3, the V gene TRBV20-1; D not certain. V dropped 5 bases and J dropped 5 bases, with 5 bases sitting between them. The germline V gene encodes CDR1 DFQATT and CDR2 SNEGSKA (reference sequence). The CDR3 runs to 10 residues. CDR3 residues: CSAGIDTQYF. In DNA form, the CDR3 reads TGCAGTGCTGGGATAGATACGCAGTATTTT.

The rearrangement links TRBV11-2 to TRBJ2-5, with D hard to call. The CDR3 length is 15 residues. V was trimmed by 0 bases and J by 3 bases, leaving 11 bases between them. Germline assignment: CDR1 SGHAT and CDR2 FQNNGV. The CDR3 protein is CASSLEETFKETQYF. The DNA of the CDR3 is TGTGCCAGCAGCTTAGAAGAGACTTTCAAAGAGACCCAGTACTTC.

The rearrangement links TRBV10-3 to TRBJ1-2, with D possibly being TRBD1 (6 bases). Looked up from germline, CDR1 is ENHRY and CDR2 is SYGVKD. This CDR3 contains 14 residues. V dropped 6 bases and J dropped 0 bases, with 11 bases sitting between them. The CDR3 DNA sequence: TGTGCCATCAGGGTAGGACAGCCTAACTATGGCTACACCTTC. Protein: CAIRVGQPNYGYTF.

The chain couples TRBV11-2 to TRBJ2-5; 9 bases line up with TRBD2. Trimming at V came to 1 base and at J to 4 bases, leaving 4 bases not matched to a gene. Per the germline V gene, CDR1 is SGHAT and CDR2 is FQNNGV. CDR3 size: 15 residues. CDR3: CASSLGGTSLETQYF. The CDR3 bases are TGTGCCAGCAGCTTAGGGGGGACTAGCTTAGAGACCCAGTACTTC.

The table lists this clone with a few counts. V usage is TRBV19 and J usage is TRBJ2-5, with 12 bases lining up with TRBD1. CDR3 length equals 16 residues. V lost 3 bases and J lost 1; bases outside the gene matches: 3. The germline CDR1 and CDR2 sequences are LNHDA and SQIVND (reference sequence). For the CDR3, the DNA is TGTGCCAGTAGTATTGGGACAGGGGGCTTCCAAGAGACCCAGTACTTC. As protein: CASSIGTGGFQETQYF.

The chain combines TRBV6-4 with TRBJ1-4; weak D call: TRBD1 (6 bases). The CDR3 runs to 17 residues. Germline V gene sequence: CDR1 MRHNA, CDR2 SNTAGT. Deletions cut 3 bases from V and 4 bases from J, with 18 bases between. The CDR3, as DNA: TGTGCCAGCAGTGAGTACGAAGGTGGACAGCTTAATGAAAAACTGTTTTTT. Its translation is CASSEYEGGQLNEKLFF.

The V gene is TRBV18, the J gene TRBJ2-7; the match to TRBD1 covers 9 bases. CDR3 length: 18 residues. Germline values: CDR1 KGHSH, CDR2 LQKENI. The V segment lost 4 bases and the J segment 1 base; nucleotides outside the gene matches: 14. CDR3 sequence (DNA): TGTGCCAGCTCACGATCGGGACAGGGCCACCCATTATCCTACGAGCAGTACTTC. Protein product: CASSRSGQGHPLSYEQYF.

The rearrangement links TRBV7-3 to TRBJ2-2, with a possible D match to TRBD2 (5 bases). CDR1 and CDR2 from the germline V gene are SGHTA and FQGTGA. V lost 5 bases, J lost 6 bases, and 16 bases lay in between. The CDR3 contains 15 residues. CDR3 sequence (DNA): TGTGCCAGCAGCACCAGGAGTACTAGGTCCGGGGAGCTGTTTTTT. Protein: CASSTRSTRSGELFF.

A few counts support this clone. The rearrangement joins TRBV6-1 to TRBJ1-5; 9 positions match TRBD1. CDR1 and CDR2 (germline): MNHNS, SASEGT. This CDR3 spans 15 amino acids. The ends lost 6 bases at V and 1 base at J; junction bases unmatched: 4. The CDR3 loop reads CASSRTGESNQPQHF. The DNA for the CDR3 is TGTGCCAGCAGCAGGACAGGGGAAAGCAATCAGCCCCAGCATTTT.

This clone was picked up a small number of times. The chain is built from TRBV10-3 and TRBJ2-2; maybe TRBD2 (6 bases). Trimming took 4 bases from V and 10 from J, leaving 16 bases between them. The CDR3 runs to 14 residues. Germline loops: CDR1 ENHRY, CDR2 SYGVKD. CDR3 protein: CAISGGTLTKELFF. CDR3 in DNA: TGTGCCATCAGTGGCGGGACCCTAACAAAGGAGCTGTTTTTT.

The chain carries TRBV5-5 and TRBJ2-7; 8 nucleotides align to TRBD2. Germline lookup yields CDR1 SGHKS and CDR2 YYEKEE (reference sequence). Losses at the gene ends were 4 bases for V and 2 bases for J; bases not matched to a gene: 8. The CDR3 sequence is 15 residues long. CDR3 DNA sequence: TGTGCCAGCAGCCCGGGGGGGTTCGAGGCCTACGAGCAGTACTTC. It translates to CASSPGGFEAYEQYF.

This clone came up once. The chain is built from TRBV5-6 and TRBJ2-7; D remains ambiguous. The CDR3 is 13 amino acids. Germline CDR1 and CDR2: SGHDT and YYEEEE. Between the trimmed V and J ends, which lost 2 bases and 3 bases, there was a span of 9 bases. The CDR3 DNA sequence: TGTGCCAGCAGCTTACGAAACAGCTACGAGCAGTACTTC. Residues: CASSLRNSYEQYF.

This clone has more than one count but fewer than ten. The CDR3 DNA is TGTGCCAGCAGCCCTTTTACAGATACGCAGTATTTT. It specifies CASSPFTDTQYF. V and J are TRBV7-9 and TRBJ2-3; D uncertain. Germline CDR1 is SEHNR and CDR2 is FQNEAQ (reference sequence). Deletions cut 5 bases from V and 3 bases from J, with 6 bases between. This CDR3 has 12 amino acids. The variable domain in full, with the rest retrieved from reference TRBV7-9 and TRBJ2-3, is DTGVSQNPRHKITKRGQNVTFRCDPISEHNRLYWYRQTLGQGPEFLTYFQNEAQLEKSRLLSDRFSAERPKGSFSTLEIQRTEQGDSAMYLCASSPFTDTQYFGPGTRLTVL.

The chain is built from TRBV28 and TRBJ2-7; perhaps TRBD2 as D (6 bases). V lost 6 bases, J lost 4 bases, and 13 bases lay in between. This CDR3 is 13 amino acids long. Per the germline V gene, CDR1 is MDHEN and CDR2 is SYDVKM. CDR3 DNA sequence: TGTGCCAGCAGCCCCATGGGGAGGTACGAGCAGTACTTC. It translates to CASSPMGRYEQYF.

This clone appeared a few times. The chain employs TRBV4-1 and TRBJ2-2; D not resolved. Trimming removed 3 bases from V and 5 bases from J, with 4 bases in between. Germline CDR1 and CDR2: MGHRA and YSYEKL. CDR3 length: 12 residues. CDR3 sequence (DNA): TGCGCCAGCAGCCATATTACCGGGGAGCTGTTTTTT. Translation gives CASSHITGELFF.